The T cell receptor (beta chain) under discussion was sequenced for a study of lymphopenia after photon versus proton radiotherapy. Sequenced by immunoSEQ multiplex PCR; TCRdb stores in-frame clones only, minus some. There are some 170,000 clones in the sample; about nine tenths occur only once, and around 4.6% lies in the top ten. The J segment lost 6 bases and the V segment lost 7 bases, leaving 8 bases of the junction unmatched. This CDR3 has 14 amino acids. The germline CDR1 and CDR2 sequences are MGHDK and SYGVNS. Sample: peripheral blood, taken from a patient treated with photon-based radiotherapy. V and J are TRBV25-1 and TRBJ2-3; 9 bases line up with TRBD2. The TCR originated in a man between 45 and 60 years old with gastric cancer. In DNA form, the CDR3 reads TGTGCCAGCACCCTTAGCGGGAGTGGTGATACGCAGTATTTT. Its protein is CASTLSGSGDTQYF.